Below, 10 T cell receptor beta chains from the same sample are listed, as sequenced in a study of blood T cells in healthy people across ages. A second PCR of about 6 to 12 cycles used a sample-barcoded 5' primer and a J-beta primer mix. MiXCR, run by TCRdb on the 5' RACE reads, gives a single entry per CDR3 protein. Seen here are over 1,300,000 distinct CDR3 sequences, around 55% observed once, and the top ten hold 6.5% to 8.5%. Sequencing was done on a sample of blood. These receptors were taken from a man in his late teens or twenties in good health.

The genes are TRBV5-1 and TRBJ2-3; possibly TRBD1 for D (6 bases). Germline V lookup: CDR1 SGHRS, CDR2 YFSETQ. This CDR3 contains 16 residues. V lost 4 bases, J lost 1 base, and 16 bases lay in between. CDR3 region: CASSPSRDIRTDTQYF. In nucleotides, the CDR3 is TGCGCCAGCAGCCCCAGCCGGGACATTCGCACAGATACGCAGTATTTT.

The chain recombines TRBV10-3 with TRBJ2-7; 10 bases fit TRBD1. This CDR3 region has 14 residues. After removal of 4 bases from V and 3 bases from J, the junction contained 3 bases not matched to a gene. From germline, CDR1 is ENHRY and CDR2 SYGVKD. CDR3 loop: CAISGGQGVYEQYF. CDR3 nucleotides: TGTGCCATCAGTGGAGGACAGGGGGTCTACGAGCAGTACTTC.

As to this clonotype: The junction shows a germline mismatch at one end, possibly a read error. The V call is TRBV29-1, the J call TRBJ1-2, with 7 bases aligning to TRBD1. The CDR3 sequence is 13 residues long. CDR1 is SQVTM and CDR2 is ANQGSEA in the germline V gene. The CDR3 bases are TGCTGCGTGGAGGGGGCTCTCAACTATGGCTACACCTTC. Its protein is CCVEGALNYGYTF.

V is TRBV20-1 and J is TRBJ2-5; D gene uncertain. The CDR3 runs to 13 residues. The germline V gene has CDR1 DFQATT and CDR2 SNEGSKA (reference sequence). V was pared by 6 bases and J by 4 bases, with 15 bases between. DNA of the CDR3: TGCAGTGCCAATGGGCCTACTGGAGAGACCCAGTACTTC. This encodes CSANGPTGETQYF.

The chain joins TRBV6-5 to TRBJ2-3, with D tentatively TRBD2 (6 bases). This CDR3 is 13 amino acids long. V lost 8 bases, J lost 4 bases, and 13 bases lay in between. Germline V gene data show CDR1 as MNHEY and CDR2 as SVGAGI. The chain's CDR3 is CASSGARSDTQYF. For the CDR3, the DNA is TGTGCCAGCTCGGGAGCCCGGTCAGATACGCAGTATTTT.

This chain uses TRBV3-1 with TRBJ1-5, with D unclear. The germline CDR1 and CDR2 sequences are LGHDT and YNNKEL (reference sequence). The CDR3 covers 13 residues. Trimming stripped 8 bases from V and 6 bases from J, with 14 bases between. CDR3 loop: CASSPRPSQPQHF. CDR3 nucleotides: TGTGCCAGCTCCCCGCGCCCGAGTCAGCCCCAGCATTTT.

This chain joins TRBV21-1 and TRBJ2-5; the D segment call TRBD1 is taken from the table without a DNA check. TRBV21-1 is recorded as a pseudogene. This CDR3 comprises 15 residues. CDR3 sequence (DNA): TGTGCCAGCAGCAAAGTGAGGGGGCGCTGGGAGACCCAGTACTTC. As protein: CASSKVRGRWETQYF.

The gene calls are TRBV4-2 and TRBJ2-7, with 7 bases that match TRBD2. Germline V gives CDR1 LGHNA, CDR2 YNFKEQ. J gave up 2 bases and V 1 base, and 8 bases lay outside the gene matches. This CDR3 has 16 residues. This CDR3 reads CASSQVMEAGPYEQYF. The CDR3 DNA is TGTGCCAGCAGCCAAGTGATGGAAGCGGGACCCTACGAGCAGTACTTC.

This rearrangement joins TRBV20-1 to TRBJ2-5, with 7 positions matching TRBD1. V dropped 7 bases and J dropped 2; count of bases not matched to a gene: 4. The CDR3 has 12 amino acids. Germline-derived CDR1 and CDR2 are DFQATT and SNEGSKA (reference sequence). CDR3 residues: CSVKQGQETQYF. The CDR3 nucleotides read TGCAGTGTTAAACAGGGGCAAGAGACCCAGTACTTC.

V usage is TRBV19 and J usage is TRBJ2-1; tentatively, D is TRBD1 or TRBD2 (5 bases each). This CDR3 is built from 14 residues. V was cut by 8 bases and J by 4 bases, with 15 bases left in between. Looked up from germline, CDR1 is LNHDA and CDR2 is SQIVND (reference sequence). The DNA for the CDR3 is TGTGCCAGTCGCTCGCGAGAGGGGTACAATGAGCAGTTCTTC. It is translated as CASRSREGYNEQFF.